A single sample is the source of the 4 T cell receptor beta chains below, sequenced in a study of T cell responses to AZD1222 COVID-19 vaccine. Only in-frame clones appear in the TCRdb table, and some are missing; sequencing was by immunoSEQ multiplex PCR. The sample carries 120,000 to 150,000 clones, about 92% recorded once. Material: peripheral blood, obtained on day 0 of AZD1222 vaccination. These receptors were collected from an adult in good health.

In DNA, the CDR3 is TGTGCCAGCAGCTCTACCATGACAGGGAGCACAGATACGCAGTATTTT. Translated, it gives CASSSTMTGSTDTQYF. V and J are TRBV5-5 and TRBJ2-3; the match to TRBD1 covers 7 bases. Per the germline V gene, CDR1 is SGHKS and CDR2 is YYEKEE (reference sequence). This CDR3 has 16 residues. With 3 bases clipped from V and 0 bases from J, the junction kept 7 bases outside the gene matches. The full variable domain, with the rest looked up from reference TRBV5-5 and TRBJ2-3, is DAGVTQSPTHLIKTRGQQVTLRCSPISGHKSVSWYQQVLGQGPQFIFQYYEKEERGRGNFPDRFSARQFPNYSSELNVNALLLGDSALYLCASSSTMTGSTDTQYFGPGTRLTVL.

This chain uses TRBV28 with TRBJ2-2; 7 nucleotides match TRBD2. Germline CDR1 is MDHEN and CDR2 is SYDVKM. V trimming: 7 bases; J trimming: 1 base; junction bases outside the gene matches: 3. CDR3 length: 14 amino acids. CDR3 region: CASIPGGNTGELFF. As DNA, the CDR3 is TGTGCCAGCATACCGGGGGGGAACACCGGGGAGCTGTTTTTT. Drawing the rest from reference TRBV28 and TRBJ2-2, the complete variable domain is DVKVTQSSRYLVKRTGEKVFLECVQDMDHENMFWYRQDPGLGLRLIYFSYDVKMKEKGDIPEGYSVSREKKERFSLILESASTNQTSMYLCASIPGGNTGELFFGEGSRLTVL.

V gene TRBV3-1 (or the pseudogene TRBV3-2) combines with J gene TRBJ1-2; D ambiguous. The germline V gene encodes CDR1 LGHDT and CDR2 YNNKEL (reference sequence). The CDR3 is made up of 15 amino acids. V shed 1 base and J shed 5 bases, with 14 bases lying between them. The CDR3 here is CASSQARTANYGYTF. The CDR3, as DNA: TGTGCCAGCAGCCAAGCCCGAACGGCAAATTATGGCTACACCTTC.

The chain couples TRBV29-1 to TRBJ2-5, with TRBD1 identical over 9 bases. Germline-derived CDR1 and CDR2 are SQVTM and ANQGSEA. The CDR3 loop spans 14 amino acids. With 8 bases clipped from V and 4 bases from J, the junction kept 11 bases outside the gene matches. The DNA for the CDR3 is TGCAGCTTTTTCCGGGACAGGGTTTTAGAGACCCAGTACTTC. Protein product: CSFFRDRVLETQYF.